The rows below give T cell receptor beta chains drawn from one sample of a study of chemoradiotherapy in HPV16-positive cancers. The method was immunoSEQ multiplex PCR; TCRdb's version includes in-frame clones alone and lacks a portion of them. The sample contains about 35,000 clones, approximately 92% of which appear only once. Sequenced here: blood, sampled from a patient who underwent chemoradiotherapy. Every receptor here comes from a human donor with HPV-associated anogenital cancer. Each CDR3 is given with its conserved first and last residue. The D gene is left open where the match is weak. Size is omitted from some rows. Given values are once, few, many or a class for expanded clones.

D gene,J gene,clone size,V gene,CDR3 protein,CDR3 DNA
.,TRBJ2-5,.,TRBV5-6,CASSWAGTQETQYF,TGTGCCAGCAGCTGGGCCGGGACGCAAGAGACCCAGTACTTC
TRBD1,TRBJ2-7,.,TRBV7-2,CASSFTGTGSNEQYF,TGTGCCAGCAGTTTCACCGGGACAGGGTCGAACGAGCAGTACTTC
.,TRBJ2-3,.,TRBV7-3,CASSRGAADTQYF,TGTGCCAGCAGCCGGGGGGCCGCGGATACGCAGTATTTT
.,TRBJ2-1,once,TRBV11-1,CASGLAGSYNEQFF,TGTGCCAGCGGTCTGGCAGGCTCCTACAATGAGCAGTTCTTC
TRBD1,TRBJ2-7,.,TRBV29-1,CSVEWAGQGRYEQYF,TGCAGCGTTGAATGGGCTGGACAGGGCCGCTACGAGCAGTACTTC
.,TRBJ1-4,.,TRBV7-9,CASSSRGGDEKLFF,TGTGCCAGCAGCTCACGAGGAGGGGATGAAAAACTGTTTTTT
TRBD1,TRBJ1-5,.,TRBV4-1,CASSLAPGQNQPQHF,TGCGCCAGCAGCCTTGCCCCGGGACAGAATCAGCCCCAGCATTTT
TRBD1,TRBJ1-5,.,TRBV10-2,CASSESGQGANQPQHF,TGCGCCAGCAGTGAGAGTGGACAGGGGGCAAATCAGCCCCAGCATTTT
.,TRBJ1-2,.,TRBV5-5,CASSLAGWGRAGYTF,TGTGCCAGCAGCTTGGCCGGATGGGGGCGCGCTGGCTACACCTTC
.,TRBJ2-1,.,TRBV27,CASSLPGNEQFF,TGTGCCAGCAGTTTACCTGGAAATGAGCAGTTCTTC
.,TRBJ1-2,.,TRBV5-1,CASTKDVPDGYTF,TGCGCCAGCACCAAAGATGTCCCCGATGGCTACACCTTC
.,TRBJ2-6,.,TRBV19,CASSTGATSGANVLTF,TGTGCCAGTAGTACAGGGGCCACCTCTGGGGCCAACGTCCTGACTTTC
.,TRBJ2-7,.,TRBV11-2,CASSLVGVYEQYF,TGTGCCAGCAGCTTAGTCGGGGTTTACGAGCAGTACTTC
.,TRBJ1-5,.,TRBV6-5,CASSSHTTQGREHF,TGTGCCAGCAGTTCGCACACGACGCAGGGGAGGGAGCATTTT
TRBD1,TRBJ1-4,few,TRBV5-1,CASSPDRGIREKLFF,TGCGCCAGCAGCCCGGACAGGGGGATTCGAGAAAAACTGTTTTTT
TRBD2,TRBJ2-7,.,TRBV11-3,CASSLGTSGGHEQYF,TGTGCCAGCAGTCTAGGGACTAGCGGGGGCCACGAGCAGTACTTC
TRBD1,TRBJ1-1,.,TRBV4-1,CASSQGSGTGPKTEAFF,TGCGCCAGCAGCCAAGGGTCCGGGACAGGGCCGAAAACTGAAGCTTTCTTT
.,TRBJ2-6,.,TRBV5-1,CASSRTASSGANVLTF,TGCGCCAGCAGCCGGACAGCCAGCTCTGGGGCCAACGTCCTGACTTTC
.,TRBJ2-2,few,TRBV2,CASSDVAGYGELFF,TGTGCCAGCAGTGACGTGGCGGGGTACGGGGAGCTGTTTTTT
.,TRBJ2-2,.,TRBV4-1,CASSQRRTGEDTGELFF,TGCGCCAGCAGCCAAAGGCGCACAGGGGAGGACACCGGGGAGCTGTTTTTT
TRBD1,TRBJ1-3,.,TRBV5-4,CASSRQGAAGNTIYF,TGTGCCAGCAGCCGACAGGGGGCGGCTGGAAACACCATATATTTT
.,TRBJ1-3,few,TRBV5-1,CASRPPGPGNTIYF,TGCGCCAGCAGACCTCCGGGACCTGGAAACACCATATATTTT
.,TRBJ2-5,.,TRBV11-2,CASSPHATWETQYF,TGTGCCAGCAGCCCGCATGCCACCTGGGAGACCCAGTACTTC
TRBD2,TRBJ2-7,.,TRBV5-1,CASSLPGGLAGSYEQYF,TGCGCCAGCAGCCTGCCTGGAGGACTAGCGGGATCCTACGAGCAGTACTTC
TRBD1,TRBJ2-7,few,TRBV6-5,CASSRDEDRDYEQYF,TGTGCCAGCAGCCGGGATGAGGACAGGGACTACGAGCAGTACTTC
.,TRBJ1-1,.,TRBV27,CASSFGAGEAFF,TGTGCCAGCAGTTTTGGGGCGGGAGAAGCTTTCTTT
TRBD2,TRBJ2-3,few,TRBV5-1,CASSVSGVGTDTQYF,TGCGCCAGCAGCGTTAGCGGGGTTGGCACAGATACGCAGTATTTT
TRBD1,TRBJ1-2,.,TRBV7-3,CASSRTGTHGYTF,TGTGCCAGCTCGAGGACAGGGACGCATGGCTACACCTTC
.,TRBJ2-3,.,TRBV30,CAWALADTQYF,TGTGCCTGGGCCCTAGCAGATACGCAGTATTTT
TRBD1,TRBJ1-5,.,TRBV15,CATAADRDRVAQPQHF,TGTGCCACCGCTGCCGACCGGGACAGGGTGGCTCAGCCCCAGCATTTT
.,TRBJ2-2,.,TRBV5-1,CASSLLQGGGELFF,TGCGCCAGCAGTCTCCTACAGGGTGGCGGGGAGCTGTTTTTT
.,TRBJ2-5,.,TRBV19,CASSQRGRRKETQYF,TGTGCCAGTAGTCAGAGGGGCAGGAGGAAAGAGACCCAGTACTTC
.,TRBJ1-1,.,TRBV6-6,CASSYRDMNTEAFF,TGTGCCAGCAGTTACAGGGATATGAACACTGAAGCTTTCTTT
.,TRBJ1-5,.,TRBV6-1,CASRPTAIEKPQHF,TGTGCCAGCAGGCCGACCGCAATTGAAAAGCCCCAGCATTTT
TRBD1,TRBJ1-2,.,TRBV7-8,CASSQGGSDYGYTF,TGTGCCAGCAGTCAGGGGGGCAGCGACTATGGCTACACCTTC
.,TRBJ2-1,.,TRBV7-2,CASRKNGVDEQFF,TGTGCCAGCAGAAAGAACGGGGTGGATGAGCAGTTCTTC
.,TRBJ1-1,.,TRBV7-9,CASRPGLHTEAFF,TGTGCCAGCAGGCCAGGCCTGCACACTGAAGCTTTCTTT
.,TRBJ1-2,.,TRBV9,CASSSRRQDSAGYTF,TGTGCCAGCAGCTCCCGTAGACAGGACTCGGCTGGCTACACCTTC
TRBD1,TRBJ1-2,.,TRBV11-2,CASNPFRDRRYGYTF,TGTGCCAGCAACCCGTTCCGGGACAGGCGATATGGCTACACCTTC
.,TRBJ1-2,.,TRBV2,CASRPNTGTHYGYTF,TGTGCCAGCAGGCCCAATACCGGGACACACTATGGCTACACCTTC